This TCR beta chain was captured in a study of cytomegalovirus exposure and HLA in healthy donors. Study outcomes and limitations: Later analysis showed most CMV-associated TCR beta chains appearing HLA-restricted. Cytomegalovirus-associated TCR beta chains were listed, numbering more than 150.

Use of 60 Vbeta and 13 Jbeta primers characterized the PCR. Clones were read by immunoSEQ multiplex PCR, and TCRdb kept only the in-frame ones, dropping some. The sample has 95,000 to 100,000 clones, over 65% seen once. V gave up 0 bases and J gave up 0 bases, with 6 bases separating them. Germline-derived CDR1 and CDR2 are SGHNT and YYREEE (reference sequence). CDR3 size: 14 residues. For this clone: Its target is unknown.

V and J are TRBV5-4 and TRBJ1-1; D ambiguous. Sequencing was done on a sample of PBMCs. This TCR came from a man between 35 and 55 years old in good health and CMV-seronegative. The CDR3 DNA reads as TGTGCCAGCAGCTTGGATCCGTTGAACACTGAAGCTTTCTTT. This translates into CASSLDPLNTEAFF.